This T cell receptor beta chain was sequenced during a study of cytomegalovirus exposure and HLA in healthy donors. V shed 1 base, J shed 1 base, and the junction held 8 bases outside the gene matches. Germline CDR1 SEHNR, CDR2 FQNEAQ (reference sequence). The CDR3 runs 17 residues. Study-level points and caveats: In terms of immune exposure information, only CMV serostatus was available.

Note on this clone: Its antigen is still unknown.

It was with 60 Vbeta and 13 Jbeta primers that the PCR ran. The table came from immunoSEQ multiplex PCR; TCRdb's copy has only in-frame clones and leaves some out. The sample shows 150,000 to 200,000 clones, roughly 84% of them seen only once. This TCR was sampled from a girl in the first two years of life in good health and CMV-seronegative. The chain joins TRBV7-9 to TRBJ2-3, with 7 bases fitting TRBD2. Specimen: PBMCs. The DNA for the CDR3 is TGTGCCAGCAGCTTAGAGTGGGGGGGGATGGGCACAGATACGCAGTATTTT. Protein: CASSLEWGGMGTDTQYF.